The sample holds one count of the clone carrying this T cell receptor beta chain. Original data processing: Cell counts per sample came from amplifying reference gene primers. Generated by immunoSEQ multiplex PCR, the TCRdb table keeps only in-frame clones and is missing some. That table is the source of V, J and clone size, and D and trimming were worked out from the DNA. The sample has around 44,000 clones, around 81% seen once. The data belong to a study of blood T cell repertoires in COVID-19. About the study: Samples representing acute and convalescent COVID-19 were sourced from the United States, Italy and Spain. Sample material is recorded as cDNA or gDNA derived from T cells, B-cell-depleted T cells, or PBMCs.

Trimming removed 1 base from V and 7 bases from J, with 13 bases in between. The CDR3 sequence is 15 residues long. Germline V gene sequence: CDR1 LNHDA, CDR2 SQIVND (reference sequence). This receptor was identified in a man aged 35 to 55 with active or convalescent COVID-19. This sequence joins TRBV19 and TRBJ2-2; maybe TRBD1 (5 bases). Sequencing used peripheral blood. CDR3 residues: CASSIAAGKSGELFF. The DNA of the CDR3 is TGTGCCAGTAGTATAGCTGCAGGGAAGAGCGGGGAGCTGTTTTTT.